The 30 T cell receptor beta chains below all came from one sample that was sequenced in a study of regulatory T cells in long-lasting Graves disease. Both iRepertoire HTBI primers and Arm-PCR of CDR3 regions were used to build the TCR beta libraries. TCRdb analysed the multiplex PCR reads with MiXCR anew, one entry per CDR3 protein. The sample contains 420,000 or so distinct CDR3 sequences, around 15% of which appear only once. The time point: newly diagnosed GD, antithyroid drugs for less than 3 months. Preparation of the TCR library used RNA extracted from PBMCs. The same data also contributed to another study, on T cells in Graves' hyperthyroidism and ophthalmopathy.

The sequencing used peripheral blood mononuclear cells (PBMCs), collected at new diagnosis, from a patient treated with antithyroid drugs. All receptors come from a woman aged 18 to 35 with Graves disease.

The chain joins TRBV7-3 to TRBJ2-3; TRBD2 matches 7 bases. There are 15 residues in the CDR3. CDR1 is SGHTA, CDR2 FQGTGA, per germline. J lost 2 bases, V lost 5 bases, and 7 bases had no gene match. This CDR3 is CASSPALAATDTQYF. In nucleotides, the CDR3 is TGTGCCAGCAGCCCCGCGCTAGCGGCCACAGATACGCAGTATTTT. The full variable domain, with the rest looked up from reference TRBV7-3 and TRBJ2-3, is GAGVSQTPSNKVTEKGKYVELRCDPISGHTALYWYRQSLGQGPEFLIYFQGTGAADDSGLPNDRFFAVRPEGSVSTLKIQRTERGDSAVYLCASSPALAATDTQYFGPGTRLTVL.

This clonotype appeared many times. V and J are TRBV12-3 or TRBV12-4 and TRBJ1-2; D is ambiguous. The CDR3 is 13 amino acids. The V end lost 4 bases, the J end lost 4 bases, and 10 bases lay between the germline ends. The CDR3, as DNA: TGTGCCAGCAGTTCGGCGGTAGGCTATGGCTACACCTTC. Its translation is CASSSAVGYGYTF.

The table lists this clonotype with many counts. The V gene is TRBV11-2, the J gene TRBJ2-7; tentatively, D is TRBD1 (5 bases). Looked up from germline, CDR1 is SGHAT and CDR2 is FQNNGV. V was trimmed by 2 bases and J by 1 base, leaving 9 bases between them. The CDR3 totals 14 residues. CDR3 in amino acids: CASSLLPGSYEQYF. The DNA for the CDR3 is TGTGCCAGCAGCTTACTCCCAGGGTCCTACGAGCAGTACTTC.

This clonotype has just a few counts. Here the CDR3 DNA reads TGTGCCAGCAGTTCAACGAATCCATACAGGGGGTTTTACGAGCAGTACTTC. Translating it yields CASSSTNPYRGFYEQYF. J is TRBJ2-7 and V is TRBV27, with TRBD1 matching 8 bases. From germline, CDR1 is MNHEY and CDR2 SMNVEV (reference sequence). Trimming at V came to 4 bases and at J to 4 bases, leaving 15 bases not matched to a gene. CDR3 length equals 17 residues.

This clonotype has a count of ten or more. The V and J genes are TRBV20-1 and TRBJ2-3, with TRBD2 identical over 8 bases. This CDR3 contains 15 residues. CDR1 is DFQATT, CDR2 SNEGSKA, per germline (reference sequence). The ends lost 6 bases at V and 4 bases at J; junction bases unmatched: 12. CDR3 sequence (DNA): TGCAGTGCCACCCCCCGGGGGGGGGGCCCAGATACGCAGTATTTT. Encoded protein: CSATPRGGGPDTQYF.

This clonotype came up once. The junction does not match germline at one end; this may be a read error. The chain recombines TRBV28 with TRBJ2-7, with D perhaps matching TRBD1 (5 bases). Germline V gene sequence: CDR1 MDHEN, CDR2 SYDVKM. CDR3 length: 13 amino acids. CDR3 sequence: CANSFATAYEQYF. The DNA for the CDR3 is TGTGCCAACAGTTTTGCGACAGCCTACGAGCAGTACTTC. The entire variable domain, with the rest obtained from reference TRBV28 and TRBJ2-7, is as follows: DVKVTQSSRYLVKRTGEKVFLECVQDMDHENMFWYRQDPGLGLRLIYFSYDVKMKEKGDIPEGYSVSREKKERFSLILESASTNQTSMYLCANSFATAYEQYFGPGTRLTVT.

In this sample, this clonotype turned up a few times. J is TRBJ1-5 and V is TRBV20-1; a possible D gene is TRBD1 (6 bases). The V gene lost 3 bases and the J gene lost 6 bases, with 12 bases spanning the gap. The CDR3 is 13 amino acids. Germline V lookup: CDR1 DFQATT, CDR2 SNEGSKA (reference sequence). CDR3 residues: CSASSRGLQPQHF. The CDR3, as DNA: TGCAGTGCTAGTTCCAGGGGTCTTCAGCCCCAGCATTTT.

This clonotype turned up a few times. V gene TRBV7-6 combines with J gene TRBJ2-1; D is unresolved. The CDR3 contains 11 residues. V was trimmed by 8 bases and J by 4 bases, leaving 6 bases between them. Germline V gives CDR1 SGHVS, CDR2 FNYEAQ. The chain's CDR3 is CASGVYNEQFF. In DNA form, the CDR3 reads TGTGCCAGCGGCGTATACAATGAGCAGTTCTTC.

The CDR3 reads CASGRGLAGEDTQYF. The CDR3 bases are TGTGCCAGCGGCCGAGGACTAGCGGGAGAGGATACGCAGTATTTT. V usage is TRBV4-2 and J usage is TRBJ2-3, with TRBD2 matching over 13 bases. The CDR3 is 15 residues long. J lost 6 bases, V lost 8 bases, and 8 bases had no gene match. Germline loops: CDR1 LGHNA, CDR2 YNFKEQ.

V gene TRBV10-1 combines with J gene TRBJ1-1, with no clear D. Germline CDR1 WNHNN, CDR2 SYGVQD (reference sequence). V was cut by 4 bases and J by 5 bases, with 14 bases left in between. The CDR3 is made up of 14 amino acids. DNA of the CDR3: TGCGCCAGCAGTGCCACCGGAATGCGGACTGAAGCTTTCTTT. It specifies CASSATGMRTEAFF.

This clonotype was detected many times. The chain has TRBV30 and TRBJ1-1; D not resolved. V dropped 0 bases and J dropped 4 bases, with 24 bases sitting between them. Germline-derived CDR1 and CDR2 are GTSNPN and SVGIG (reference sequence). This CDR3 is 18 amino acids long. CDR3 DNA: TGTGCCTGGAGTGTAATGAGGGTGAGTTCTCCGCCGGGCACTGAAGCTTTCTTT. It is translated as CAWSVMRVSSPPGTEAFF.

To note about this clonotype: A much more abundant neighbour one base away suggests this may be a read error. The chain recombines TRBV7-9 with TRBJ2-7; D perhaps matches TRBD2 (5 bases). The CDR3 runs 15 residues. The germline gives CDR1 SEHNR, CDR2 FQNEAQ (reference sequence). The CDR3 DNA follows: TGTGCTAGCAGCTCCACTCCAGCGGACGACAATGAGCAGTACTTC. Its protein product is CASSSTPADDNEQYF.

V usage is TRBV24-1 and J usage is TRBJ1-5; D call uncertain. Trimming shortened V by 3 bases and J by 6 bases, and 14 bases separated the two germline ends. This CDR3 region has 15 residues. Germline V gene sequence: CDR1 KGHDR, CDR2 SFDVKD. The CDR3: CATSDPQEFGQPQHF. For the CDR3, the DNA is TGTGCCACCAGTGATCCGCAGGAGTTTGGTCAGCCCCAGCATTTT.

In its sample, this clonotype was seen many times. The genes are TRBV6-1 and TRBJ1-1, with 7 bases aligning to TRBD1. V shed 5 bases and J 4 bases; nucleotides not matched to a gene: 16. This CDR3 is built from 17 residues. CDR1 and CDR2 (germline): MNHNS, SASEGT. CDR3 in amino acids: CASSPTSEGAWGTEAFF. Here the CDR3 DNA reads TGTGCCAGCAGTCCTACCTCAGAGGGGGCATGGGGCACTGAAGCTTTCTTT.

This clonotype appeared a few times. The chain carries TRBV27 and TRBJ2-3, with unresolved D. V gave up 5 bases and J gave up 6 bases, with 15 bases separating them. The CDR3 extends over 14 amino acids. Germline CDR1 is MNHEY and CDR2 is SMNVEV (reference sequence). The CDR3 DNA reads as TGTGCCAGCAGTCCCCGACGGTGGGGTGATACGCAGTATTTT. It is translated as CASSPRRWGDTQYF.

This clonotype showed up many times. The chain joins TRBV7-3 to TRBJ2-1, with D perhaps given as TRBD1 or TRBD2 (5 bases each). Germline values: CDR1 SGHTA, CDR2 FQGTGA. The CDR3 sequence is 17 residues long. Trimming removed 3 bases at V and 8 bases at J, with 23 bases between. CDR3 protein: CASSLLVGAPGMDEQFF. CDR3 DNA sequence: TGTGCCAGCAGCTTGTTAGTCGGGGCCCCGGGTATGGATGAGCAGTTCTTC.

This clonotype was detected ten times or more. CDR3 sequence reads: CAIRVGGLSTEAFF. CDR3 sequence (DNA): TGTGCCATCCGCGTCGGGGGTCTGTCTACTGAAGCTTTCTTT. The chain joins TRBV10-3 to TRBJ1-1; D might be TRBD1 (5 bases). This CDR3 comprises 14 residues. CDR1 is ENHRY, CDR2 SYGVKD, per germline. V lost 8 bases to trimming and J lost 5 bases, with 18 bases between them.

The rearrangement links TRBV14 to TRBJ1-2; D remains ambiguous. V was shortened by 1 base and J by 4 bases, with 7 bases between the two germline ends. The CDR3 consists of 13 residues. Germline V gene sequence: CDR1 SGHDN, CDR2 FVKESK. The CDR3 sequence is CASSQVGPYGYTF. In DNA, the CDR3 is TGTGCCAGCAGCCAAGTTGGACCCTATGGCTACACCTTC.

This clonotype was recorded many times. This chain joins TRBV20-1 and TRBJ2-5, with D possibly matching TRBD2 (5 bases). Germline CDR1 reads DFQATT; CDR2 reads SNEGSKA (reference sequence). Trimming left V 1 base short and J 4 bases short, with 16 bases between. The CDR3 loop spans 15 amino acids. The CDR3 spells CSARGGSGGLETQYF. In DNA, the CDR3 is TGCAGTGCTAGAGGCGGGTCGGGCGGGCTAGAGACCCAGTACTTC.

In its sample, this clonotype was seen many times. V usage is TRBV28 and J usage is TRBJ2-5; the match to TRBD2 covers 10 bases. Per the germline V gene, CDR1 is MDHEN and CDR2 is SYDVKM. Germline trimming cut 5 bases from V and 3 bases from J; bases unmatched to any gene: 9. CDR3 length: 16 residues. The CDR3 sequence: CASSRPGTSDKETQYF. CDR3 coding DNA: TGTGCCAGCAGTCGCCCCGGGACTAGCGACAAAGAGACCCAGTACTTC. Complete variable domain (other parts from reference TRBV28 and TRBJ2-5): DVKVTQSSRYLVKRTGEKVFLECVQDMDHENMFWYRQDPGLGLRLIYFSYDVKMKEKGDIPEGYSVSREKKERFSLILESASTNQTSMYLCASSRPGTSDKETQYFGPGTRLLVL.

This clonotype was seen only a few times. The CDR3 reads CASTRQYNSPLHF. The CDR3 region has the DNA TGTGCCAGCACGAGACAGTATAATTCACCCCTCCACTTT. The rearrangement links TRBV7-2 to TRBJ1-6, with D perhaps TRBD1 (5 bases). The CDR3 totals 13 residues. Germline V gene lookup returns CDR1 SGHTA and CDR2 FQGNSA. Trimming shortened V by 7 bases and J by 4 bases, and 8 bases separated the two germline ends.

This clonotype has a count of ten or more. The chain recombines TRBV20-1 with TRBJ2-1; D remains unclear. The germline CDR1 and CDR2 sequences are DFQATT and SNEGSKA (reference sequence). The length of the CDR3 is 13 residues. V was cut by 7 bases and J by 0 bases, with 10 bases left in between. The CDR3 DNA reads as TGCAGTGTTCCCCCGCGCTCCTACAATGAGCAGTTCTTC. As protein: CSVPPRSYNEQFF.

Ten or more counts support this clonotype. The chain has TRBV27 and TRBJ1-2; TRBD1 agrees at 8 bases. V trimming: 4 bases; J trimming: 6 bases; junction bases outside the gene matches: 7. Germline V gene sequence: CDR1 MNHEY, CDR2 SMNVEV (reference sequence). The CDR3 is 14 residues long. DNA of the CDR3: TGTGCCAGCAGTTGGACAGGGTCCTCCGATGGCTACACCTTC. It yields the protein CASSWTGSSDGYTF.

The V gene is TRBV5-1, the J gene TRBJ2-7, with 14 positions matching TRBD2. The V and J ends lost 0 bases and 7 bases, in that order; junction bases with no gene match: 6. The CDR3 loop spans 16 amino acids. CDR1 is SGHRS, CDR2 YFSETQ, per germline. Here the CDR3 DNA reads TGCGCCAGCAGCTTGGAGGGGACTAGCGGGAGAGGGGAGCAGTACTTC. It codes for CASSLEGTSGRGEQYF.

This clonotype has ten or more counts. The chain joins TRBV12-3 or TRBV12-4 to TRBJ2-7, with D possibly called TRBD1 or TRBD2 (5 bases each). Trimming stripped 4 bases from V and 2 bases from J, with 15 bases between. The CDR3 consists of 15 residues. CDR3 coding DNA: TGTGCCAGCAGTTCGGGACGCAGGATGACCTACGAGCAGTACTTC. It translates to CASSSGRRMTYEQYF.

This clonotype was counted ten times or more. The chain carries TRBV28 and TRBJ2-1, with TRBD1 as a possible D gene (6 bases). There are 16 residues in the CDR3. Per germline, CDR1 MDHEN and CDR2 SYDVKM. Trimming removed 1 base at V and 5 bases at J, with 15 bases between. CDR3 nucleotide sequence: TGTGCCAGCAGTTTATTCTTGGGGGCCCAGAACAATGAGCAGTTCTTC. Its protein product is CASSLFLGAQNNEQFF.

This clonotype was counted between two and nine times. The rearrangement joins TRBV7-2 to TRBJ2-5; no reliable D call. Germline CDR1 and CDR2: SGHTA and FQGNSA. CDR3 length equals 15 residues. V was shortened by 0 bases and J by 1 base, with 9 bases between the two germline ends. For the CDR3, the DNA is TGTGCCAGCAGCTTAGCGCGAATCTTCCAAGAGACCCAGTACTTC. Encoded protein: CASSLARIFQETQYF.

This clonotype was recorded at least ten times. The chain has TRBV6-1 and TRBJ1-4; D may be TRBD1 (5 bases). This CDR3 contains 15 residues. Trimming cost V 1 base and J 9 bases, with 15 bases left between them. The V gene's germline CDR1 is MNHNS and CDR2 SASEGT. CDR3 coding DNA: TGTGCCAGCAGTGAAGTCGGCGGGACTAGGCAAAAACTGTTTTTT. As protein: CASSEVGGTRQKLFF.

Many counts were recorded for this clonotype. The chain is built from TRBV12-3 or TRBV12-4 and TRBJ1-6; D is ambiguous. The CDR3 runs to 14 residues. Trimming removed 3 bases from V and 0 bases from J, with 3 bases in between. The CDR3 spells CASSLSSYNSPLHF. DNA for the CDR3: TGTGCCAGCAGTTTGAGCTCCTATAATTCACCCCTCCACTTT.

This clonotype was seen more than once but under ten times. This rearrangement joins TRBV6-1 to TRBJ2-2, with 7 bases that match TRBD2. The germline CDR1 and CDR2 sequences are MNHNS and SASEGT. V trimming: 5 bases; J trimming: 1 base; junction bases outside the gene matches: 10. The CDR3 contains 17 residues. The CDR3 coding sequence is TGTGCCAGCAGTCCAGCCCTGGGGGAGGGGAACACCGGGGAGCTGTTTTTT. It specifies CASSPALGEGNTGELFF.